This T cell receptor (beta chain) came from a study of control samples from healthy donors and cancer patients. This CDR3 is 15 amino acids long. CDR1 is DFQATT and CDR2 is SNEGSKA in the germline V gene (reference sequence). Trimming took 3 bases from V and 5 from J, leaving 19 bases between them. This clone was recorded only once. TCRdb's table, derived via immunoSEQ multiplex PCR, lists solely in-frame clones and lacks some. The profile shows under 20,000 clones, just over 85% of them singletons. J is TRBJ2-5 and V is TRBV20-1; no clear D. Sequenced sample: PBMCs. This clonotype was sampled from a woman in her sixties or seventies with colorectal cancer. CDR3: CSASVGQGLVETQYF. The CDR3 DNA is TGCAGTGCTAGTGTAGGTCAAGGGTTAGTGGAGACCCAGTACTTC.